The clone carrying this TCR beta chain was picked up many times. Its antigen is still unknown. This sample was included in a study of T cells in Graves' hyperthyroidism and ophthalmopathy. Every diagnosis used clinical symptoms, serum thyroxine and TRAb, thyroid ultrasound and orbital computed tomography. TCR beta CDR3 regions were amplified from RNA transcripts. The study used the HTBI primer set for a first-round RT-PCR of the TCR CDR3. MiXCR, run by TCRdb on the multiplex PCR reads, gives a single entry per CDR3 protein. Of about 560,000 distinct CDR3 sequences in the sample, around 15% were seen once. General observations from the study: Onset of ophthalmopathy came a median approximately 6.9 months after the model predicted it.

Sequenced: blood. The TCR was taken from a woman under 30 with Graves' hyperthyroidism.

In DNA form, the CDR3 reads TGTGCCACCAGCAGCACAGGGTTATCCTACGAGCAGTACTTC. Translating it yields CATSSTGLSYEQYF. This chain links TRBV15 with TRBJ2-7; weak D call: TRBD1 (6 bases). Trimming stripped 3 bases from V and 1 base from J, with 10 bases between. The CDR3 covers 14 residues. Germline V gene data show CDR1 as LNHNV and CDR2 as YYDKDF (reference sequence).